This T cell receptor beta chain appears in the sequencing data of a study of T cell responses to AZD1222 COVID-19 vaccine. Study-wide results and caveats: Repertoire sampling happened only post peak T cell response. Seropositive AZD1222 recipients at baseline numbered only six or seven. Spike-specific TCR depth and breadth grew after two AZD1222 doses. Females made up more of the donors, who were largely white British, and clonal diversity may have come out too low.

Only in-frame clones appear in the TCRdb table, and some are missing; sequencing was by immunoSEQ multiplex PCR. This table holds roughly 140,000 clones, 85% to 95% found once. A word on this clone: The antigen is unknown.

The specimen was peripheral blood, collected 28 days after the second AZD1222 dose. This clonotype originated in an adult who received the AZD1222 COVID-19 vaccine.

As DNA, the CDR3 is TGTGCCAGCAGCCCGAGCCCCTACAGGGAAACAAATCAGCCCCAGCATTTT. Amino acids: CASSPSPYRETNQPQHF. This chain links TRBV7-2 with TRBJ1-5; perhaps TRBD1 as D (6 bases). The CDR3 sequence is 17 residues long. Germline-derived CDR1 and CDR2 are SGHTA and FQGNSA. V was clipped by 5 bases and J by 4 bases, with 21 bases between them.